The 26 T cell receptor beta chains given below trace back to one sample, sequenced in a study of STAT3 mutations in large granular lymphocyte leukemia. These TCRs are of unknown antigen specificity. Study-wide points: In T-cell large granular lymphocyte leukemia, about half of patients showed multiple immunodominant subclonotypes.

The protocol was immunoSEQ multiplex PCR, while the TCRdb copy is restricted to in-frame clones and leaves out a portion. The data show roughly 25,000 clones, 85% to 95% seen once. Sequenced material: peripheral blood mononuclear cells. The receptors were gathered from a middle-aged man with T-cell large granular lymphocyte leukemia. Some clones in this sample may be carry-over from other donors' samples.

J is TRBJ2-1 and V is TRBV9; 7 bases line up with TRBD2. V trimming: 0 bases; J trimming: 8 bases; junction bases outside the gene matches: 14. Germline CDR1 is SGDLS and CDR2 is YYNGEE. The CDR3 consists of 17 residues. The CDR3 sequence: CASSVVPSGGGIDEQFF. DNA for the CDR3: TGTGCCAGCAGCGTAGTCCCTTCTGGGGGGGGAATTGATGAGCAGTTCTTC. The variable domain in full, with the rest retrieved from reference TRBV9 and TRBJ2-1, is DSGVTQTPKHLITATGQRVTLRCSPRSGDLSVYWYQQSLDQGLQFLIQYYNGEERAKGNILERFSAQQFPDLHSELNLSSLELGDSALYFCASSVVPSGGGIDEQFFGPGTRLTVL.

The chain combines TRBV30 with TRBJ1-2; D is ambiguous. V gave up 2 bases and J gave up 0 bases, with 10 bases separating them. Germline CDR1 is GTSNPN and CDR2 is SVGIG (reference sequence). The CDR3 loop spans 14 amino acids. The CDR3 coding sequence is TGTGCCTGGAGTTATGCACTAGCTAACTATGGCTACACCTTC. As protein: CAWSYALANYGYTF.

This clone turned up a few times. This chain joins TRBV7-6 and TRBJ2-2; 7 nucleotides match TRBD2. Trimming removed 4 bases from V and 1 base from J; junction bases left unmatched: 3. This CDR3 comprises 15 residues. Germline CDR1 SGHVS, CDR2 FNYEAQ. In DNA, the CDR3 is TGTGCCAGCAGCTCTGTAGCGGGGAACACCGGGGAGCTGTTTTTT. It is translated as CASSSVAGNTGELFF.

The rearrangement uses TRBV27 and TRBJ1-6, with 7 bases aligning to TRBD1. Germline loops: CDR1 MNHEY, CDR2 SMNVEV (reference sequence). The CDR3 covers 14 residues. Trimming took 8 bases from V and 3 from J; bases not matched to a gene: 4. CDR3 DNA sequence: TGTGCCAGCCAGCGGGACAGCTATAATTCACCCCTCCACTTT. Its protein is CASQRDSYNSPLHF.

This clone was detected a few times. This sequence joins TRBV18 and TRBJ2-7; possibly TRBD2 for D (5 bases). The CDR3 runs to 13 residues. The germline V gene has CDR1 KGHSH and CDR2 LQKENI. V lost 2 bases, J lost 7 bases, and 12 bases lay in between. The CDR3 DNA reads as TGTGCCAGCTCACCAGGCGGACTGGGAGAGCAGTACTTC. Protein sequence: CASSPGGLGEQYF.

The chain has TRBV29-1 and TRBJ1-1; D is ambiguous. This CDR3 is built from 12 residues. Germline loops: CDR1 SQVTM, CDR2 ANQGSEA. The V and J ends lost 6 bases and 0 bases respectively, with 8 bases between them. CDR3 sequence reads: CSVGGMNTEAFF. CDR3 bases: TGCAGCGTCGGAGGAATGAACACTGAAGCTTTCTTT.

The gene calls are TRBV7-9 and TRBJ1-6; 7 bases are shared with TRBD1. This CDR3 has 16 residues. Trimming cost V 3 bases and J 5 bases; bases outside gene matches: 7. Germline V lookup: CDR1 SEHNR, CDR2 FQNEAQ (reference sequence). This CDR3 is CASSLTFTGDNSPLHF. The CDR3 nucleotides are TGTGCCAGCAGCTTGACGTTTACAGGGGATAATTCACCCCTCCACTTT.

The chain has TRBV7-9 and TRBJ2-5; D may be TRBD2 (6 bases). Between the trimmed V and J ends, which lost 4 bases and 7 bases, there was a span of 19 bases. Germline-derived CDR1 and CDR2 are SEHNR and FQNEAQ (reference sequence). The CDR3 is 15 residues long. CDR3 region: CASSSAGGRPGTQYF. In nucleotides, the CDR3 is TGTGCCAGCAGCTCCGCCGGAGGGCGACCTGGGACCCAGTACTTC.

The chain has TRBV18 and TRBJ2-7; TRBD2 agrees at 13 bases. The CDR3 has 15 amino acids. After removal of 4 bases from V and 2 bases from J, the junction contained 2 bases not matched to a gene. Germline CDR1 KGHSH, CDR2 LQKENI. The CDR3 DNA reads as TGTGCCAGCTCACGTGGGACTAGCGGGGCCTACGAGCAGTACTTC. This translates into CASSRGTSGAYEQYF.

The chain employs TRBV4-1 and TRBJ1-5; 9 bases align to TRBD1. Unmatched junction bases numbered 4, after V lost 1 base and J lost 3 bases. The CDR3 extends over 16 amino acids. Germline loops: CDR1 MGHRA, CDR2 YSYEKL. The CDR3 sequence: CASSQAGTGSNQPQHF. Written as DNA, the CDR3 is TGCGCCAGCAGCCAAGCCGGGACAGGGTCCAATCAGCCCCAGCATTTT.

The chain employs TRBV18 and TRBJ2-1, with D uncertain. Germline assignment: CDR1 KGHSH and CDR2 LQKENI. The CDR3 is 15 amino acids. Trimming stripped 3 bases from V and 5 bases from J, with 14 bases between. The chain's CDR3 is CASSPPAQSNNEQFF. CDR3 DNA sequence: TGTGCCAGCTCACCCCCAGCCCAATCCAACAATGAGCAGTTCTTC.

V gene TRBV20-1 combines with J gene TRBJ2-7; 9 bases line up with TRBD1. V was pared by 6 bases and J by 9 bases, with 6 bases of the junction left unmatched. Germline CDR1 and CDR2: DFQATT and SNEGSKA (reference sequence). CDR3 length equals 11 residues. CDR3 region: CSATGQGGQYF. CDR3 in DNA: TGCAGTGCAACGGGACAGGGTGGGCAGTACTTC.

CDR3 protein: CASSYGGGADTQYF. CDR3 sequence (DNA): TGTGCCAGCAGTTACGGTGGGGGCGCAGATACGCAGTATTTT. The genes are TRBV6-5 and TRBJ2-3; possible D gene TRBD1, 6 bases. Germline V gene data show CDR1 as MNHEY and CDR2 as SVGAGI. The CDR3 totals 14 residues. V was clipped by 2 bases and J by 4 bases, with 10 bases between them.

The chain couples TRBV19 to TRBJ1-5, with no clear D. Germline CDR1 reads LNHDA; CDR2 reads SQIVND (reference sequence). The CDR3 runs to 15 residues. Trimming stripped 4 bases from V and 4 bases from J, with 14 bases between. CDR3 loop: CASSTLDRGNQPQHF. The CDR3 DNA follows: TGTGCCAGTAGTACCCTCGACCGAGGGAATCAGCCCCAGCATTTT.

The rearrangement joins TRBV6-1 to TRBJ2-1, with D possibly being TRBD2 (6 bases). With 7 bases removed from V and 7 bases from J, the gap between germline ends came to 20 bases. CDR1 and CDR2 (germline): MNHNS, SASEGT. The CDR3 sequence is 15 residues long. CDR3 in amino acids: CASTPSAGVGNEQFF. The CDR3 DNA sequence: TGTGCCAGCACCCCTAGCGCGGGCGTTGGTAATGAGCAGTTCTTC.

The chain carries TRBV18 and TRBJ1-1; the match to TRBD1 covers 10 bases. Germline CDR1 reads KGHSH; CDR2 reads LQKENI. With V trimmed by 4 bases and J by 3 bases, 5 bases remained unmatched. The length of the CDR3 is 15 residues. For the CDR3, the DNA is TGTGCCAGCTCACGAGGGACAGGGGAGTACACTGAAGCTTTCTTT. Translated: CASSRGTGEYTEAFF.

The V call is TRBV20-1, the J call TRBJ2-7; D is perhaps TRBD2 (5 bases). This CDR3 has 11 amino acids. The V gene's germline CDR1 is DFQATT and CDR2 SNEGSKA (reference sequence). The V end was cut by 5 bases, the J end by 4 bases, with 9 bases between. The DNA of the CDR3 is TGCAGTGCTGAAGAGGGTTACGAGCAGTACTTC. Residues: CSAEEGYEQYF.

The gene calls are TRBV7-2 and TRBJ1-3; TRBD1 matches at 7 bases. CDR3 size: 15 residues. V shed 0 bases, J shed 4 bases, and the junction held 3 bases outside the gene matches. CDR1 is SGHTA and CDR2 is FQGNSA in the germline V gene. CDR3 nucleotide sequence: TGTGCCAGCAGCTTAGCGACAGGGCCCGGAAACACCATATATTTT. It translates to CASSLATGPGNTIYF.

The chain has TRBV5-5 and TRBJ2-7; the D gene is possibly TRBD1 (6 bases). The germline V gene encodes CDR1 SGHKS and CDR2 YYEKEE (reference sequence). The CDR3 contains 14 residues. V shed 2 bases and J shed 1 base, with 10 bases lying between them. CDR3 sequence: CASSFNRVSYEQYF. The CDR3 region has the DNA TGTGCCAGCAGCTTTAACAGGGTTTCCTACGAGCAGTACTTC. The variable domain in full, completed from reference TRBV5-5 and TRBJ2-7, reads DAGVTQSPTHLIKTRGQQVTLRCSPISGHKSVSWYQQVLGQGPQFIFQYYEKEERGRGNFPDRFSARQFPNYSSELNVNALLLGDSALYLCASSFNRVSYEQYFGPGTRLTVT.

V is TRBV11-3 and J is TRBJ2-5; 14 nucleotides match TRBD2. Germline CDR1 and CDR2: SGHNT and YENEEA. The CDR3 consists of 16 residues. V shed 5 bases and J 8 bases; nucleotides not matched to a gene: 10. CDR3 in amino acids: CASSQTGTSGRDTQYF. CDR3 DNA: TGTGCCAGCAGCCAAACCGGGACTAGCGGGAGAGACACCCAGTACTTC.

The chain couples TRBV19 to TRBJ2-1; TRBD2 matches 9 bases. This CDR3 region has 16 residues. The ends lost 1 base at V and 4 bases at J; junction bases unmatched: 5. The germline V gene has CDR1 LNHDA and CDR2 SQIVND (reference sequence). The CDR3 spells CASSIGVAGAYNEQFF. Here the CDR3 DNA reads TGTGCCAGTAGTATAGGGGTAGCGGGGGCATACAATGAGCAGTTCTTC.

The chain carries TRBV7-9 and TRBJ1-1; 7 positions agree with TRBD1. This CDR3 contains 16 residues. V dropped 3 bases and J dropped 1; count of bases not matched to a gene: 8. Germline V gene lookup returns CDR1 SEHNR and CDR2 FQNEAQ (reference sequence). The CDR3 DNA reads as TGTGCCAGCAGCTTTGTTCCCGGGACAGAGAACACTGAAGCTTTCTTT. Translating gives CASSFVPGTENTEAFF.

V gene TRBV10-2 combines with J gene TRBJ1-1; TRBD1 aligns across 10 bases. Germline V lookup: CDR1 WSHSY, CDR2 SAAADI. Losses at the gene ends were 8 bases for V and 4 bases for J; bases not matched to a gene: 7. The CDR3 loop spans 14 amino acids. CDR3 region: CASVGQGSSTEAFF. CDR3 bases: TGCGCCAGCGTGGGACAGGGGAGCAGCACTGAAGCTTTCTTT.

The DNA for the CDR3 is TGTGCCAGCAGCGCGTCCGGGACAAACGCCTACGAGCAGTACTTC. This gives the protein CASSASGTNAYEQYF. The J gene is TRBJ2-7, the V gene TRBV9, with D perhaps matching TRBD1 (6 bases). Germline values: CDR1 SGDLS, CDR2 YYNGEE. The CDR3 extends over 15 amino acids. V was trimmed by 3 bases and J by 2 bases, leaving 15 bases between them.

The chain uses TRBV19 and TRBJ2-5; perhaps TRBD1 as D (5 bases). CDR1 is LNHDA, CDR2 SQIVND, per germline (reference sequence). Trimming shortened V by 0 bases and J by 5 bases, and 13 bases separated the two germline ends. The CDR3 spans 15 residues. This chain's CDR3 is CASSIEEGAGETQYF. As DNA, the CDR3 is TGTGCCAGTAGTATAGAGGAAGGGGCCGGGGAGACCCAGTACTTC.

This chain links TRBV7-2 with TRBJ1-6; D not resolved. Germline CDR1 reads SGHTA; CDR2 reads FQGNSA. V lost 0 bases to trimming and J lost 7 bases, with 7 bases between them. The CDR3 extends over 14 amino acids. The DNA of the CDR3 is TGTGCCAGCAGCTTAGCTATCCTGAATTCACCCCTCCACTTT. This codes for CASSLAILNSPLHF.